These 9 T cell receptor beta chains originate from one sample sequenced in a study of T cell repertoires in cytomegalovirus infection (dated by TCRdb to 2018 to 2020). TCRdb records Illumina HiSeq 1500 as the sequencer. Through fastp at Q25 and MiXCR, TCRdb rebuilt clones from the public reads, retaining in-frame beta chains. Entries that share a CDR3 protein sequence are merged under the most common genes and DNA. The sample profile shows nearly 450,000 distinct CDR3 sequences; under 40% of them were found once. About 13% of the sample is taken by the ten largest. Material for sequencing was PBMCs. Receptor source: a human donor in good health (CMV status not recorded). Some clones in this sample may be carry-over from other donors' samples.

The V gene is TRBV15, the J gene TRBJ1-1; D is undetermined. Trimming took 0 bases from V and 0 from J, leaving 5 bases between them. Germline CDR1 reads LNHNV; CDR2 reads YYDKDF (reference sequence). This CDR3 has 14 residues. In DNA form, the CDR3 reads TGTGCCACCAGCAGAGATTCACTGAACACTGAAGCTTTCTTT. It translates to CATSRDSLNTEAFF.

This clonotype was observed a few times. The chain links TRBV27 to TRBJ1-3; tentatively, D is TRBD1 (6 bases). This CDR3 contains 15 residues. Looked up from germline, CDR1 is MNHEY and CDR2 is SMNVEV (reference sequence). Trimming took 3 bases from V and 2 from J, leaving 11 bases between them. The CDR3 region is CASSFLGGAGNTIYF. CDR3 in DNA: TGTGCCAGCAGTTTCCTAGGGGGAGCTGGAAACACCATATATTTT.

The rearrangement uses TRBV2 and TRBJ2-1; unclear D gene. This CDR3 is 11 amino acids long. Germline-derived CDR1 and CDR2 are SNHLY and FYNNEI. The V end was cut by 7 bases, the J end by 2 bases, with 3 bases between. CDR3 DNA: TGTGCCAGCAAGGCCTACAATGAGCAGTTCTTC. Its protein product is CASKAYNEQFF. Filled out from reference TRBV2 and TRBJ2-1, the complete variable domain reads EPEVTQTPSHQVTQMGQEVILRCVPISNHLYFYWYRQILGQKVEFLVSFYNNEISEKSEIFDDQFSVERPDGSNFTLKIRSTKLEDSAMYFCASKAYNEQFFGPGTRLTVL.

Many counts were recorded for this clonotype. V is TRBV7-2 and J is TRBJ1-5; 8 nucleotides line up with TRBD1. Germline CDR1 and CDR2: SGHTA and FQGNSA. The CDR3 length is 13 residues. The V and J ends lost 8 bases and 4 bases, in that order; junction bases with no gene match: 4. The DNA of the CDR3 is TGTGCCAGCCAGGGGGCGGCGAATCAGCCCCAGCATTTT. Translating gives CASQGAANQPQHF.

This clonotype was seen only a few times. The chain links TRBV18 to TRBJ1-2; D may be TRBD1 (5 bases). Germline CDR1 and CDR2: KGHSH and LQKENI. Trimming stripped 0 bases from V and 8 bases from J, with 16 bases between. The CDR3 is 15 residues long. Written as DNA, the CDR3 is TGTGCCAGCTCACCACCGGGGCTTCCCTGGTCCGGCTACACCTTC. Protein sequence: CASSPPGLPWSGYTF.

This clonotype showed up many times. The gene calls are TRBV7-2 and TRBJ2-5; D not resolved. Germline CDR1 SGHTA, CDR2 FQGNSA. This CDR3 spans 15 amino acids. Between the trimmed V and J ends, which lost 1 base and 0 bases, there was a span of 9 bases. The DNA of the CDR3 is TGTGCCAGCAGCTTAGTCCCACTGTACCAAGAGACCCAGTACTTC. Amino acid sequence: CASSLVPLYQETQYF.

This clonotype was detected a few times. This chain uses TRBV5-1 with TRBJ2-7; D possibly corresponds to TRBD2 (6 bases). Germline values: CDR1 SGHRS, CDR2 YFSETQ. The CDR3 sequence is 19 residues long. V was cut by 5 bases and J by 2 bases, with 29 bases left in between. CDR3 residues: CASSPTLAEGLLTPYEQYF. The CDR3 coding sequence is TGCGCCAGCAGTCCCACCCTGGCGGAGGGGTTACTCACGCCCTACGAGCAGTACTTC.

This clonotype came up once. A much larger clone differs from this one at a single base, so this may be a read error. This sequence joins TRBV7-8 and TRBJ2-5, with D maybe TRBD1 (6 bases). Germline V gene sequence: CDR1 SGHVS, CDR2 FQNEAQ. The CDR3 loop spans 16 amino acids. CDR3 nucleotides: TGTGCCTGCAGCTTAGCAGGGGCCGGGTCTGGAGAGACCCAGTACTTC. This translates into CACSLAGAGSGETQYF. The full variable domain, its missing parts supplied by reference TRBV7-8 and TRBJ2-5, is GAGVSQSPRYKVAKRGQDVALRCDPISGHVSLFWYQQALGQGPEFLTYFQNEAQLDKSGLPSDRFFAERPEGSVSTLKIQRTQQEDSAVYLCACSLAGAGSGETQYFGPGTRLLVL.

V usage is TRBV7-2 and J usage is TRBJ1-1, with no clear D. The CDR3 loop spans 14 amino acids. Trimming stripped 2 bases from V and 6 bases from J, with 13 bases between. CDR1 and CDR2 (germline): SGHTA, FQGNSA. CDR3 nucleotides: TGTGCCAGCAGCTTAAATGGAGCAGGCCCTGAAGCTTTCTTT. This encodes CASSLNGAGPEAFF.